The 4 T cell receptor beta chains below come from one sample, sequenced in a study of response to subunit inactivated influenza vaccine. TCRdb reprocessed the RT-PCR reads with MiXCR, giving one entry per CDR3 protein. Of about 780,000 distinct CDR3 sequences in the sample, approximately 18% were seen once. The source was PBMCs from blood, collected roughly 5 days after vaccination. Receptor source: a man in his fifties who received an inactivated influenza vaccine.

This chain connects TRBV7-2 to TRBJ2-4, with D perhaps TRBD2 (5 bases). Deletions cut 2 bases from V and 0 bases from J, with 14 bases between. The CDR3 totals 17 residues. CDR1 is SGHTA, CDR2 FQGNSA, per germline. This CDR3 reads CASSLSQGLLAKNIQYF. As DNA, the CDR3 is TGTGCCAGCAGCTTATCTCAAGGACTTCTAGCCAAAAACATTCAGTACTTC.

This clonotype was found many times. The chain links TRBV5-5 to TRBJ2-1, with 7 bases that match TRBD1. CDR3 length: 13 residues. In germline, CDR1 is SGHKS, CDR2 YYEKEE (reference sequence). J was trimmed by 15 bases and V by 0 bases; bases with no gene match: 9. CDR3 amino acids: CASSLDSDRFPFF. CDR3 DNA: TGTGCCAGCAGCTTGGATTCGGACAGGTTCCCGTTCTTC.

This clonotype was observed many times. The chain links TRBV12-3 or TRBV12-4 to TRBJ2-3, with TRBD2 identical over 10 bases. V dropped 1 base and J dropped 0; count of bases not matched to a gene: 4. The CDR3 runs 17 residues. The CDR3 sequence: CASSLVPGLASTDTQYF. The CDR3 region has the DNA TGTGCCAGCAGTTTAGTCCCGGGACTAGCGAGCACAGATACGCAGTATTTT.

This clonotype was counted between two and nine times. The V call is TRBV7-2, the J call TRBJ1-1, with D possibly being TRBD1 (5 bases). The CDR3 extends over 14 amino acids. Germline V gene data show CDR1 as SGHTA and CDR2 as FQGNSA. V was cut by 3 bases and J by 5 bases, with 13 bases left in between. CDR3 sequence reads: CASSFDRTLTEAFF. The CDR3 nucleotides are TGTGCCAGCAGCTTTGACAGAACCTTGACTGAAGCTTTCTTT.